The source of this T cell receptor (beta chain) is a study of blood T cell repertoires in COVID-19. Background on the study: Specimens from acute and convalescent COVID-19 originated in the United States, Italy and Spain. Nucleic acid was either cDNA or gDNA, and it came from T cells, B-cell-depleted T cells, or PBMCs.

Methods used by the authors: The authors estimated nucleated cell counts from reference gene primer amplification. Sequenced by immunoSEQ multiplex PCR; TCRdb stores in-frame clones only, minus some. V, J and clone size reflect that table, while D and trimming were determined from the DNA. The data hold about 300,000 clones, with roughly 90% observed a single time. V was clipped by 1 base and J by 0 bases; unmatched bases: 6. Germline V CDR1 and CDR2: MGHRA, YSYEKL. This CDR3 spans 16 amino acids. The source material was peripheral blood. The chain has TRBV4-1 and TRBJ2-7; 7 bases align to TRBD1. The receptor comes from a man between 18 and 35 years old who had recovered from COVID-19. The CDR3 loop is CASSQVGTASSYEQYF. The CDR3, as DNA: TGCGCCAGCAGCCAAGTCGGGACAGCGAGCTCCTACGAGCAGTACTTC.